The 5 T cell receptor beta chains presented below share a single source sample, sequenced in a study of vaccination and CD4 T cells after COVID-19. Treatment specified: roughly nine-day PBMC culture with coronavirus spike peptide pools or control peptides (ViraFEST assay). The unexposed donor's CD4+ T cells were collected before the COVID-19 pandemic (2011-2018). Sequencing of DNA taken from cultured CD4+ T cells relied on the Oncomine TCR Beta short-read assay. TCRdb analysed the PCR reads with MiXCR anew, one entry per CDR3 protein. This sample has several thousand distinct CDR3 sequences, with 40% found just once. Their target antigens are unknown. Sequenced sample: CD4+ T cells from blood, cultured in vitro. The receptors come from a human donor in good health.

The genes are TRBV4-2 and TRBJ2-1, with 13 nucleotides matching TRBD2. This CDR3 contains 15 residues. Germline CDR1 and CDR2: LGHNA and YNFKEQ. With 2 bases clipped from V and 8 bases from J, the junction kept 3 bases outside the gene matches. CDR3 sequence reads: CASSQRGLAGDEQFF. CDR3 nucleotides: TGTGCCAGCAGCCAAAGAGGACTAGCGGGGGATGAGCAGTTCTTC.

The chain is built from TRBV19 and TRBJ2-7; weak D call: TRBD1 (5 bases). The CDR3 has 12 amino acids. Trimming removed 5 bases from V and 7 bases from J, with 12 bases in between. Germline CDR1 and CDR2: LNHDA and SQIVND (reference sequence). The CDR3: CASSHRQGEQYF. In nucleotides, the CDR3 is TGTGCCAGTAGTCACCGTCAGGGAGAGCAGTACTTC.

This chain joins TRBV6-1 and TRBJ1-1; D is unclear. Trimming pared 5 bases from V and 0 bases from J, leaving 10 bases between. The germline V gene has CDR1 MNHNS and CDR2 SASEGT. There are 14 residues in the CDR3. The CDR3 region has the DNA TGTGCCAGCAGTCAGGCAGAGATGAACACTGAAGCTTTCTTT. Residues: CASSQAEMNTEAFF.

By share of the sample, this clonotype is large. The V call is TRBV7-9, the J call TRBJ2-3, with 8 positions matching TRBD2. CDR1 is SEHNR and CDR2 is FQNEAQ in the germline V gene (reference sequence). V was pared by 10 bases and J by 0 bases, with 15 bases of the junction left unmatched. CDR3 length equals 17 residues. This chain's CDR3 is CATPGALAGPSTDTQYF. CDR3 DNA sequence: TGTGCCACCCCGGGGGCTTTAGCGGGACCCAGCACAGATACGCAGTATTTT. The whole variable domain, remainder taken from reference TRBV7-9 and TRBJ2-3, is DTGVSQNPRHKITKRGQNVTFRCDPISEHNRLYWYRQTLGQGPEFLTYFQNEAQLEKSRLLSDRFSAERPKGSFSTLEIQRTEQGDSAMYLCATPGALAGPSTDTQYFGPGTRLTVL.

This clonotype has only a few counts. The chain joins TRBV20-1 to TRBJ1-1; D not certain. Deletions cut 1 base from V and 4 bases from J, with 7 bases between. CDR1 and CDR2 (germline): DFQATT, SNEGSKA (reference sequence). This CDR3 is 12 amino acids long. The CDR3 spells CSARAGPTEAFF. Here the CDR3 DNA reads TGCAGTGCTAGAGCTGGCCCCACTGAAGCTTTCTTT.